This T cell receptor beta chain was found in a study of PD-1 blockade in classical Hodgkin lymphoma. Study-wide results and caveats: Excluded were patients who started nivolumab under 1 year after ASCT, a group that had lower diversity.

The CDR3 contains 16 residues. The ends were cut back, 0 bases at V and 5 bases at J, with 16 bases in the middle. The V gene's germline CDR1 is SGHDN and CDR2 FVKESK. Turning to this clone: The target antigen is unknown.

Each patient experienced a relapse that followed autologous stem cell transplantation, and brentuximab vedotin exposure varied. The table came from immunoSEQ multiplex PCR; TCRdb's copy has only in-frame clones and leaves some out. The sample comprises about 110,000 clones, 80% to 90% of which are singletons, and 20% rests with the top ten. Specimen: peripheral blood mononuclear cells (PBMCs), collected before the second cycle of nivolumab. The sequence was obtained from a human donor with classical Hodgkin lymphoma. The chain employs TRBV14 and TRBJ1-1; a weak D match, TRBD1 (5 bases). The CDR3 sequence: CASSQDLGVGRTEAFF. The CDR3 region has the DNA TGTGCCAGCAGCCAAGATCTGGGGGTCGGGAGGACTGAAGCTTTCTTT.